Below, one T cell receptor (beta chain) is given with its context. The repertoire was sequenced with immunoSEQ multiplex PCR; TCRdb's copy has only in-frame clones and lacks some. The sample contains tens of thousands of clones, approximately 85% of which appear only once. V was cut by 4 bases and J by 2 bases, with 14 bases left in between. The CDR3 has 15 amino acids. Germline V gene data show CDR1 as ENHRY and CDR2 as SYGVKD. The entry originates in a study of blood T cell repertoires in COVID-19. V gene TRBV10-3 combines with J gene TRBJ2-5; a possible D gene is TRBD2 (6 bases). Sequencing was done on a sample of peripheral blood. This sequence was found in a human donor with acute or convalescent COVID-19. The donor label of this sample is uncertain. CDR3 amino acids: CAISGGVVEQETQYF. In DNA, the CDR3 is TGTGCCATCAGTGGGGGGGTCGTCGAACAAGAGACCCAGTACTTC.